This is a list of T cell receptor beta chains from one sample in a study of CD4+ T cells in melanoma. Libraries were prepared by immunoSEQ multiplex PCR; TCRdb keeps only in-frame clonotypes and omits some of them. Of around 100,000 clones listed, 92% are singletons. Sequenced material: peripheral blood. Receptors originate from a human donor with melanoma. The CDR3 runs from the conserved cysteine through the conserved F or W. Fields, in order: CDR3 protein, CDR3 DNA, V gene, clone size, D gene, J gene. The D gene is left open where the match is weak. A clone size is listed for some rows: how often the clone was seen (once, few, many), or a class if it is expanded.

CDR3aa: CASSWTSGGSYEQYF
CDR3nt: TGTGCCAGCAGCTGGACTAGCGGGGGGTCCTACGAGCAGTACTTC
v_gene: TRBV7-8
abundance: -
d_gene: TRBD2
j_gene: TRBJ2-7

CDR3aa: CASSLDDRVGAKNIQYF
CDR3nt: TGCGCCAGCAGCTTGGATGACAGGGTGGGGGCCAAAAACATTCAGTACTTC
v_gene: TRBV5-1
abundance: -
d_gene: TRBD1
j_gene: TRBJ2-4

CDR3aa: CASSLALADYGSEQYF
CDR3nt: TGCGCCAGCAGCCTGGCACTAGCGGATTACGGCTCGGAGCAGTACTTC
v_gene: TRBV5-1
abundance: -
d_gene: TRBD2
j_gene: TRBJ2-7

CDR3aa: CASSIRQGVWNQPQHF
CDR3nt: TGTGCCAGTAGTATAAGGCAGGGGGTATGGAATCAGCCCCAGCATTTT
v_gene: TRBV19
abundance: -
d_gene: TRBD1
j_gene: TRBJ1-5

CDR3aa: CASSAGRGSFFGHYEQYF
CDR3nt: TGCGCCAGCAGTGCGGGCAGGGGGTCCTTTTTTGGGCACTACGAGCAGTACTTC
v_gene: TRBV10-1
abundance: few
d_gene: TRBD1
j_gene: TRBJ2-7

CDR3aa: CAWSVGPVGGSNEKLFF
CDR3nt: TGTGCCTGGAGTGTAGGTCCCGTGGGGGGCTCTAATGAAAAACTGTTTTTT
v_gene: TRBV30
abundance: -
d_gene: -
j_gene: TRBJ1-4

CDR3aa: CASPTGTYTYGYTF
CDR3nt: TGTGCCAGCCCAACAGGGACCTATACCTATGGCTACACCTTC
v_gene: TRBV6-6
abundance: -
d_gene: -
j_gene: TRBJ1-2

CDR3aa: CASSQSTGRYEQYF
CDR3nt: TGTGCCAGCAGCCAATCGACAGGGAGGTACGAGCAGTACTTC
v_gene: TRBV7-2
abundance: -
d_gene: -
j_gene: TRBJ2-7

CDR3aa: CASSQDGPNEKLFF
CDR3nt: TGCGCCAGCAGCCAAGATGGGCCCAATGAAAAACTGTTTTTT
v_gene: TRBV4-3
abundance: -
d_gene: -
j_gene: TRBJ1-4

CDR3aa: CASSLGPNPRGANYGYTF
CDR3nt: TGTGCCAGCAGCTTAGGTCCTAACCCCAGGGGGGCTAACTATGGCTACACCTTC
v_gene: TRBV7-6
abundance: -
d_gene: TRBD1
j_gene: TRBJ1-2

CDR3aa: CASGRGVNTEAFF
CDR3nt: TGTGCTAGTGGCAGAGGGGTGAACACTGAAGCTTTCTTT
v_gene: TRBV12-5
abundance: medium-sized
d_gene: -
j_gene: TRBJ1-1

CDR3aa: CASSQWQRETQYF
CDR3nt: TGCGCCAGCAGCCAATGGCAGAGGGAGACCCAGTACTTC
v_gene: TRBV4-1
abundance: -
d_gene: -
j_gene: TRBJ2-5

CDR3aa: CASSLPSGRREEQYF
CDR3nt: TGTGCCAGCAGTTTACCTAGCGGGAGGAGGGAAGAGCAGTACTTC
v_gene: TRBV28
abundance: -
d_gene: TRBD2
j_gene: TRBJ2-7

CDR3aa: CASSLIAGPSYEQYF
CDR3nt: TGTGCCAGCAGCTTAATTGCGGGTCCGAGCTACGAGCAGTACTTC
v_gene: TRBV7-6
abundance: -
d_gene: -
j_gene: TRBJ2-7

CDR3aa: CATSNGQLSTDTQYF
CDR3nt: TGTGCCACCAGCAATGGACAGCTAAGCACAGATACGCAGTATTTT
v_gene: TRBV15
abundance: -
d_gene: -
j_gene: TRBJ2-3

CDR3aa: CASSQALLAGGTDTQYF
CDR3nt: TGTGCCAGCAGCCAAGCCCTCCTAGCGGGGGGAACAGATACGCAGTATTTT
v_gene: TRBV4-2
abundance: -
d_gene: TRBD2
j_gene: TRBJ2-3

CDR3aa: CASSERLAFADTQYF
CDR3nt: TGTGCCAGCAGTGAGCGACTAGCGTTTGCAGATACGCAGTATTTT
v_gene: TRBV2
abundance: -
d_gene: TRBD2
j_gene: TRBJ2-3

CDR3aa: CSVEGGRGADTQYF
CDR3nt: TGCAGCGTCGAAGGAGGCCGGGGAGCAGATACGCAGTATTTT
v_gene: TRBV29-1
abundance: -
d_gene: -
j_gene: TRBJ2-3

CDR3aa: CASSLVRSLGSLVQETQYF
CDR3nt: TGTGCCAGCAGCTTAGTACGTTCGTTGGGCAGCTTGGTCCAAGAGACCCAGTACTTC
v_gene: TRBV7-2
abundance: -
d_gene: -
j_gene: TRBJ2-5

CDR3aa: CARSGTGRCYEKLFF
CDR3nt: TGTGCCAGAAGCGGAACAGGGAGGTGTTATGAAAAACTGTTTTTT
v_gene: TRBV5-3
abundance: -
d_gene: -
j_gene: TRBJ1-4

CDR3aa: CASSLLQVGAFF
CDR3nt: TGTGCCAGCAGTTTGCTACAGGTAGGAGCTTTCTTT
v_gene: TRBV28
abundance: -
d_gene: -
j_gene: TRBJ1-1

CDR3aa: CASSLLRDRGRTEAFF
CDR3nt: TGTGCCAGCTCACTACTCCGGGACAGGGGACGTACTGAAGCTTTCTTT
v_gene: TRBV18
abundance: -
d_gene: TRBD1
j_gene: TRBJ1-1

CDR3aa: CASTEDGTGERTEAFF
CDR3nt: TGTGCCAGCACCGAGGACGGGACAGGGGAGAGAACTGAAGCTTTCTTT
v_gene: TRBV28
abundance: -
d_gene: TRBD1
j_gene: TRBJ1-1

CDR3aa: CASSHQAGVNNEQFF
CDR3nt: TGTGCCAGCAGCCACCAAGCGGGAGTAAACAATGAGCAGTTCTTC
v_gene: TRBV7-2
abundance: -
d_gene: TRBD2
j_gene: TRBJ2-1

CDR3aa: CASSSRLFTDTQYF
CDR3nt: TGTGCCAGCAGTTCCCGATTGTTCACAGATACGCAGTATTTT
v_gene: TRBV28
abundance: -
d_gene: -
j_gene: TRBJ2-3

CDR3aa: CASSLRTSGGGSRRETQYF
CDR3nt: TGTGCCAGCAGCTTGCGGACTAGCGGGGGAGGTAGTCGTAGGGAGACCCAGTACTTC
v_gene: TRBV7-8
abundance: few
d_gene: TRBD2
j_gene: TRBJ2-5

CDR3aa: CASTSRGFGYTF
CDR3nt: TGTGCCAGCACCTCCAGGGGGTTTGGCTACACCTTC
v_gene: TRBV6-5
abundance: -
d_gene: TRBD1
j_gene: TRBJ1-2